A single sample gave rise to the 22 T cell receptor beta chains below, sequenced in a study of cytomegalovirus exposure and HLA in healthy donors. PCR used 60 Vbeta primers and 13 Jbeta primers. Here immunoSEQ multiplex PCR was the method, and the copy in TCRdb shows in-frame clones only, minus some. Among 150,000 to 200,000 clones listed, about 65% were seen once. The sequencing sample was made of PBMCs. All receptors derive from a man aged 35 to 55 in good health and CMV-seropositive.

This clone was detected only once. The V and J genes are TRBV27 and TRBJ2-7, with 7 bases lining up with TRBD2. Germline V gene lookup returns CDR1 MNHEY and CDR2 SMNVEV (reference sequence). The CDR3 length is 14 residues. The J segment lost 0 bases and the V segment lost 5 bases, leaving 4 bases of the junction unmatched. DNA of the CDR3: TGTGCCAGCAGTCAGGGCGGGGGCTCCTACGAGCAGTACTTC. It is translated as CASSQGGGSYEQYF.

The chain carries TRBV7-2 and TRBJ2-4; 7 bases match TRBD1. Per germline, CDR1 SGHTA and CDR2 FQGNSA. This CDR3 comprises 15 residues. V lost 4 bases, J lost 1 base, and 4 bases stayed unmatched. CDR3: CASSSSRGAKNIQYF. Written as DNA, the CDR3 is TGTGCCAGCAGCTCAAGCAGGGGGGCCAAAAACATTCAGTACTTC.

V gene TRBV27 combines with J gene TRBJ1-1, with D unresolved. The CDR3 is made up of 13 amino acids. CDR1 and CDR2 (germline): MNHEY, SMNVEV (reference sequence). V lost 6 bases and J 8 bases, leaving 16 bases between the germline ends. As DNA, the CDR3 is TGTGCCAGCAGGGCGGATCGGATCCGAGAAGCTTTCTTT. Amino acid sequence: CASRADRIREAFF.

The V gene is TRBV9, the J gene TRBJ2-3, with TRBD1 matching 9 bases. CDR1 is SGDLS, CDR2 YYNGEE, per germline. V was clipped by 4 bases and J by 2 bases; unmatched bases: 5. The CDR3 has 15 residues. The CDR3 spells CASSPWDRATDTQYF. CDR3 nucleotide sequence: TGTGCCAGCAGCCCCTGGGACAGGGCCACAGATACGCAGTATTTT.

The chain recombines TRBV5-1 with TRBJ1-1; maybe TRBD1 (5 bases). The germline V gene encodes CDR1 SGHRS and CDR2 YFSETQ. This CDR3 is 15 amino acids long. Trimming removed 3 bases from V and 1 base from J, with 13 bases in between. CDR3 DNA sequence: TGCGCCAGCAGCTGGGGGGACGGACCGAACACTGAAGCTTTCTTT. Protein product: CASSWGDGPNTEAFF.

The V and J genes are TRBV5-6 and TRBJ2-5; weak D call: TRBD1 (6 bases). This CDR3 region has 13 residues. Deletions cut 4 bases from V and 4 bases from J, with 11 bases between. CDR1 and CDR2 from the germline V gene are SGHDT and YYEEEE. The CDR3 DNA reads TGTGCCAGCAGCAGACAGGACTCAGAGACCCAGTACTTC. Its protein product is CASSRQDSETQYF. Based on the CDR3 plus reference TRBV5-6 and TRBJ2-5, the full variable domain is DAGVTQSPTHLIKTRGQQVTLRCSPKSGHDTVSWYQQALGQGPQFIFQYYEEEERQRGNFPDRFSGHQFPNYSSELNVNALLLGDSALYLCASSRQDSETQYFGPGTRLLVL.

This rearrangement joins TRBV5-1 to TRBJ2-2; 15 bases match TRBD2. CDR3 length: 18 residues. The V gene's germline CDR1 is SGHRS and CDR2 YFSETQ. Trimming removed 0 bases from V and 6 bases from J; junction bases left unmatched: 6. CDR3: CASSLGGLAGGPAGELFF. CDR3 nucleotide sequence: TGCGCCAGCAGCTTGGGCGGACTAGCGGGGGGGCCCGCCGGGGAGCTGTTTTTT.

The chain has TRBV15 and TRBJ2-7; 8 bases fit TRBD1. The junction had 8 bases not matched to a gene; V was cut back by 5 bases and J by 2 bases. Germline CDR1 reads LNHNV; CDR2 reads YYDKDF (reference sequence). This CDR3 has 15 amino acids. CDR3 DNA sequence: TGTGCCACCAGCGCCCGACAGGGGATCGCCTACGAGCAGTACTTC. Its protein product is CATSARQGIAYEQYF.

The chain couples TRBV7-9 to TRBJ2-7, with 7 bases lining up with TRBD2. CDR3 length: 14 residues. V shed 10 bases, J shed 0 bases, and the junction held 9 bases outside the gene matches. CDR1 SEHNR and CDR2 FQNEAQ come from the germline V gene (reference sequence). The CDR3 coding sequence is TGTGCCATTCCTGGGGAGGGTGGCTCCTACGAGCAGTACTTC. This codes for CAIPGEGGSYEQYF.

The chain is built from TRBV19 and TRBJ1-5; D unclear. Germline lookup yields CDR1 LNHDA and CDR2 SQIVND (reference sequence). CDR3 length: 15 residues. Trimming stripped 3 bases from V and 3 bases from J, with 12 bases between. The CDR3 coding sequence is TGTGCCAGTAGTATTGGGCAGGCCGACAATCAGCCCCAGCATTTT. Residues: CASSIGQADNQPQHF. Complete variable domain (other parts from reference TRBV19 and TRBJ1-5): DGGITQSPKYLFRKEGQNVTLSCEQNLNHDAMYWYRQDPGQGLRLIYYSQIVNDFQKGDIAEGYSVSREKKESFPLTVTSAQKNPTAFYLCASSIGQADNQPQHFGDGTRLSIL.

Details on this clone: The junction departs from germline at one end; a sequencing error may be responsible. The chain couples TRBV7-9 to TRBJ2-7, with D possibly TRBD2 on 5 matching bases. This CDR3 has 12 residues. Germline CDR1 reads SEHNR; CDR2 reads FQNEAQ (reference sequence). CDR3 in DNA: TGTTCCAGCAGCTTCGGAGGTTACGAGCAGTACTTC. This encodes CSSSFGGYEQYF.

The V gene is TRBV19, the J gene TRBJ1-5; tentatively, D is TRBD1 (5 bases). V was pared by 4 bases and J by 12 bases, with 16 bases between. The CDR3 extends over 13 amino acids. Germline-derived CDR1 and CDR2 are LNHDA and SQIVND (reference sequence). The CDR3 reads CASSTPIWGVQHF. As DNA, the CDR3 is TGTGCCAGTAGTACTCCAATATGGGGGGTCCAGCATTTT. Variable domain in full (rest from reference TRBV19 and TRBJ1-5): DGGITQSPKYLFRKEGQNVTLSCEQNLNHDAMYWYRQDPGQGLRLIYYSQIVNDFQKGDIAEGYSVSREKKESFPLTVTSAQKNPTAFYLCASSTPIWGVQHFGDGTRLSIL.

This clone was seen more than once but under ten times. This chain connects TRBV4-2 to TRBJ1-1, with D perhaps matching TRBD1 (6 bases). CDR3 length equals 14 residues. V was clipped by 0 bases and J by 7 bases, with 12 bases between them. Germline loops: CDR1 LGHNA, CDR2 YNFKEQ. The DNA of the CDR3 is TGTGCCAGCAGCCAAGATGGAGGACAGATTGAAGCTTTCTTT. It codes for CASSQDGGQIEAFF.

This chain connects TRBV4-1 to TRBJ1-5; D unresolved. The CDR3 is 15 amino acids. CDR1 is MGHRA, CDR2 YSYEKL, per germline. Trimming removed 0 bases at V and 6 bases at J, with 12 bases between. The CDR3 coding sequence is TGCGCCAGCAGCCAAGATCGGACCGAGGGTCAGCCCCAGCATTTT. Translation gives CASSQDRTEGQPQHF.

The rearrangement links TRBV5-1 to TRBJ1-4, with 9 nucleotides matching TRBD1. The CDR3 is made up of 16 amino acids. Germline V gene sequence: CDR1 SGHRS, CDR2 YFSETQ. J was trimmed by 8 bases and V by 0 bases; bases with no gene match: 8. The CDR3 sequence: CASSLAGRQGVEKLFF. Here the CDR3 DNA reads TGCGCCAGCAGCTTGGCCGGGAGACAGGGGGTAGAAAAACTGTTTTTT.

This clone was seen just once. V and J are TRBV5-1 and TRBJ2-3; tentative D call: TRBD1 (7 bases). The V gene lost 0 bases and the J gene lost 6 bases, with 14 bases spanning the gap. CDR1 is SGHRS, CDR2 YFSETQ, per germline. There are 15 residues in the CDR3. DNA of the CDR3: TGCGCCAGCAGCTTGGTTTCCAGGGGGGTGGATACGCAGTATTTT. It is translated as CASSLVSRGVDTQYF. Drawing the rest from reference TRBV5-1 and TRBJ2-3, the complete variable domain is KAGVTQTPRYLIKTRGQQVTLSCSPISGHRSVSWYQQTPGQGLQFLFEYFSETQRNKGNFPGRFSGRQFSNSRSEMNVSTLELGDSALYLCASSLVSRGVDTQYFGPGTRLTVL.

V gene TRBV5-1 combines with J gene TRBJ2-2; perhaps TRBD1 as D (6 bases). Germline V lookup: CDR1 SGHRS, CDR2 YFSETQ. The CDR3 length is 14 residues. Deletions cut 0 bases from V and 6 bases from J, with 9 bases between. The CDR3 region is CASSLGTDSGELFF. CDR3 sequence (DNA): TGCGCCAGCAGCTTGGGGACAGACTCCGGGGAGCTGTTTTTT.

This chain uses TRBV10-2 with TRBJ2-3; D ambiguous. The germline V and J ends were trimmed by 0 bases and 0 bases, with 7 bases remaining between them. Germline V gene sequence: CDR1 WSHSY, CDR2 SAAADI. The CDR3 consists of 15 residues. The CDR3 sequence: CASSESGQSTDTQYF. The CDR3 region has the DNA TGCGCCAGCAGTGAGTCTGGGCAGAGCACAGATACGCAGTATTTT.

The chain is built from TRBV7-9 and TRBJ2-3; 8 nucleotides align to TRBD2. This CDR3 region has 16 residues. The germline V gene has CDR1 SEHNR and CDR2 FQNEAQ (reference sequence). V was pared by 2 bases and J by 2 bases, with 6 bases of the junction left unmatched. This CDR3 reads CASSLSPSGYTDTQYF. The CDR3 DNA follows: TGTGCCAGCAGCTTAAGTCCTAGCGGGTACACAGATACGCAGTATTTT.

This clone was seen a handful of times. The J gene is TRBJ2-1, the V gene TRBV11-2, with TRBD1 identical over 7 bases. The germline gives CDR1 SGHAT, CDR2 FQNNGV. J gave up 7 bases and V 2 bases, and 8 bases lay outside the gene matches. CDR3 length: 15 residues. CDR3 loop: CASSLKGARGNEQFF. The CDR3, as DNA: TGTGCCAGCAGCTTAAAGGGGGCCCGAGGAAATGAGCAGTTCTTC.

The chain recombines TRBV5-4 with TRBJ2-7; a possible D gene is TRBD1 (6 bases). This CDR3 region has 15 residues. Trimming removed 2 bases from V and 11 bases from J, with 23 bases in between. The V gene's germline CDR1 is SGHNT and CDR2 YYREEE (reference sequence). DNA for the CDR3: TGTGCCAGCAGCTTCCGGGATCCCGGGACCCCAGGGGAGTACTTC. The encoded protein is CASSFRDPGTPGEYF.

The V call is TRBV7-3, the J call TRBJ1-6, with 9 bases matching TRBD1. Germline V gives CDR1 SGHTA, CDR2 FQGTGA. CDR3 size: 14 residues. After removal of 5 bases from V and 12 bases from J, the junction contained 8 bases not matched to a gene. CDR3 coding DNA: TGTGCCAGCAGCCCAAAGGGACAGGGAGGACCCCTCCACTTT. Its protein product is CASSPKGQGGPLHF.